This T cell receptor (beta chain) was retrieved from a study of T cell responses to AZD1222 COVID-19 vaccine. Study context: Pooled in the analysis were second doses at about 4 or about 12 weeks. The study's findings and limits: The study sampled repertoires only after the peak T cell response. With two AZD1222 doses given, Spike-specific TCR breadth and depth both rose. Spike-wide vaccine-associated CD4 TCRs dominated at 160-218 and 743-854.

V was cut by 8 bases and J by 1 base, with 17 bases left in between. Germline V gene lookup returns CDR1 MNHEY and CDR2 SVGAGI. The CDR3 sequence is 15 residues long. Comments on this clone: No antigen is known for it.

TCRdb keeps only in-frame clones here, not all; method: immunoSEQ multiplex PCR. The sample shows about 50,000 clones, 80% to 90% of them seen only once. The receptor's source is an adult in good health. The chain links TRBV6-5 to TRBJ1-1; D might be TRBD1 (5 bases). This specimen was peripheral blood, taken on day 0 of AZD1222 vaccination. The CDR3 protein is CASLEGTPQNTEAFF. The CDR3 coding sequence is TGTGCCAGCCTAGAAGGGACGCCTCAGAACACTGAAGCTTTCTTT.